This T cell receptor (beta chain) stems from a study of blood T cells in healthy people across ages. Primed by a sample-barcoded 5' primer and a J-beta primer mix, a second PCR proceeded for about 7 to 11 cycles. A template-switch adaptor containing 12 random nucleotides labeled each cDNA molecule. Each CDR3 protein gets one entry after TCRdb re-called the 5' RACE reads with MiXCR. The sample shows around 1,900,000 distinct CDR3 sequences, roughly 43% of them seen only once. CDR3 size: 15 residues. Germline CDR1 MNHEY, CDR2 SVGAGI. Trimming cost V 7 bases and J 4 bases; bases outside gene matches: 12. Note on this clonotype: As yet, its antigen is unknown.

Study-wide results and caveats: Strong correlation existed between TCR beta diversity and naive T cell percentage.

Each donor had approximately 10 milliliters of peripheral blood drawn. The source material was blood. The chain carries TRBV6-5 and TRBJ1-2, with TRBD1 matching over 7 bases. The sequence was obtained from a human donor in good health. The CDR3 is CASNFDREGVYGYTF. CDR3 coding DNA: TGTGCCAGCAATTTCGACAGGGAAGGGGTCTATGGCTACACCTTC.